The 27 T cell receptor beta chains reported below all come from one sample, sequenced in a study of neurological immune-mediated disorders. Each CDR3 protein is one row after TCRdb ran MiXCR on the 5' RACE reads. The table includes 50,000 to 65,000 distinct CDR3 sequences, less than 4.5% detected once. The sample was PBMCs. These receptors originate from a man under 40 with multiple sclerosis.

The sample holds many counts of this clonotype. In DNA form, the CDR3 reads TGTGCCACCACGGGTGCGAACACCGGGGAGCTGTTTTTT. Translation: CATTGANTGELFF. V is TRBV15 and J is TRBJ2-2; the D is unclear. CDR1 LNHNV and CDR2 YYDKDF come from the germline V gene (reference sequence). The CDR3 spans 13 residues. Trimming removed 7 bases from V and 0 bases from J, with 6 bases in between.

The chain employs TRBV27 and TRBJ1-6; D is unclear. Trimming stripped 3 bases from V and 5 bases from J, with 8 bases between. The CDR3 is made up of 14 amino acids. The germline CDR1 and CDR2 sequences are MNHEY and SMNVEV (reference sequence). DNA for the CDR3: TGTGCCAGCAGTTTCGGACCGAATAATTCACCCCTCCACTTT. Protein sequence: CASSFGPNNSPLHF.

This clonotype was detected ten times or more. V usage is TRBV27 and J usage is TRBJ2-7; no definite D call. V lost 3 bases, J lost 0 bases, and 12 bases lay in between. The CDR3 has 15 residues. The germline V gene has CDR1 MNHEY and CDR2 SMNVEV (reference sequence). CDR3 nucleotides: TGTGCCAGCAGTTTGAAACCGACTGCCTCCTACGAGCAGTACTTC. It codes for CASSLKPTASYEQYF.

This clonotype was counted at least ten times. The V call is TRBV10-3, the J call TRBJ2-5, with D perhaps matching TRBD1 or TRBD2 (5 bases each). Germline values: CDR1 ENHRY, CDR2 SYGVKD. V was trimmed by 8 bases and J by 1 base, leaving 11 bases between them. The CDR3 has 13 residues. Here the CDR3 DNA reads TGTGCCATCCGCCCGGGGCTCCAAGAGACCCAGTACTTC. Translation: CAIRPGLQETQYF.

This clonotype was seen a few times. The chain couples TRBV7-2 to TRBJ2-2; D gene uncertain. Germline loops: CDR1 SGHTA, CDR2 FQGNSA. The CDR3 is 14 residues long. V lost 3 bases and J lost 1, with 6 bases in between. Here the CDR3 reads CASSFQKNTGELFF. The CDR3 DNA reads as TGTGCCAGCAGCTTTCAAAAGAACACCGGGGAGCTGTTTTTT.

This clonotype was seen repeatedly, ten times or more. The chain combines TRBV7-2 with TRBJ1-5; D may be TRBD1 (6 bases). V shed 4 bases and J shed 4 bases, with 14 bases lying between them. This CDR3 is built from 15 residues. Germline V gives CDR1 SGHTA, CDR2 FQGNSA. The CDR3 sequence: CASSSQQGGNQPQHF. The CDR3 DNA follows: TGTGCCAGCAGCTCACAACAGGGAGGGAATCAGCCCCAGCATTTT.

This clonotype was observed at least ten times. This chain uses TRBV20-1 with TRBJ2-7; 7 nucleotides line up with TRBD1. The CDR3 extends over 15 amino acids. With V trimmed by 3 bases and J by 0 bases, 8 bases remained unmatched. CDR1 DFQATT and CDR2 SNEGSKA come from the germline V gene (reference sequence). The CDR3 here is CSARETGPSSYEQYF. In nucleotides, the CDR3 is TGCAGTGCTAGGGAGACAGGGCCCAGCTCCTACGAGCAGTACTTC.

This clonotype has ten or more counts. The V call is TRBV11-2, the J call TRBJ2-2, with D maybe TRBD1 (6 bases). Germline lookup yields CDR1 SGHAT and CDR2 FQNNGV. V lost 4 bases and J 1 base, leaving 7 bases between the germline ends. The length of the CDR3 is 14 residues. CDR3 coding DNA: TGTGCCAGCAGCTCGGGACAGAACACCGGGGAGCTGTTTTTT. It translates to CASSSGQNTGELFF.

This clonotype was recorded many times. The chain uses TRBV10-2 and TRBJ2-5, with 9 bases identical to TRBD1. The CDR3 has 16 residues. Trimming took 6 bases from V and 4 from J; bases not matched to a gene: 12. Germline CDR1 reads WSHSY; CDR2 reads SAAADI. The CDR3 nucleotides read TGCGCCAGCAGCGAGATTTACGGGACAGGGCCAGAGACCCAGTACTTC. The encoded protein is CASSEIYGTGPETQYF.

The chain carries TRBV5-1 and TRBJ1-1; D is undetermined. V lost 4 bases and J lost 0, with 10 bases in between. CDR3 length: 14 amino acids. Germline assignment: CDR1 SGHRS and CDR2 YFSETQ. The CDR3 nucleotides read TGCGCCAGCAGCCCAGAAGGCATGAACACTGAAGCTTTCTTT. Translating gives CASSPEGMNTEAFF.

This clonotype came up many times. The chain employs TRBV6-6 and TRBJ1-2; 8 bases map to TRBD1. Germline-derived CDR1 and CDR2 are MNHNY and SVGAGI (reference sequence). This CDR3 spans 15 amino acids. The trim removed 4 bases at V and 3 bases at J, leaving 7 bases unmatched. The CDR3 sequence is CASSFSDRVDYGYTF. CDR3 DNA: TGTGCCAGCAGTTTTTCGGACAGGGTGGACTATGGCTACACCTTC.

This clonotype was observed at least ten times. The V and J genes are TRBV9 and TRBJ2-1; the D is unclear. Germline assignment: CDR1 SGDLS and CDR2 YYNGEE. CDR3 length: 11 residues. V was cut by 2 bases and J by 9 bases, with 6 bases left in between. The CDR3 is CASSVTGEQFF. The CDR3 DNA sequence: TGTGCCAGCAGCGTTACGGGTGAGCAGTTCTTC.

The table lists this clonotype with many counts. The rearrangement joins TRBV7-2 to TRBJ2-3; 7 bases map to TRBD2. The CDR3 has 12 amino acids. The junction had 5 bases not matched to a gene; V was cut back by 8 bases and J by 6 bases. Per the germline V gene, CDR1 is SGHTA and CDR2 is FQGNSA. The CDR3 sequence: CASRTSSDTQYF. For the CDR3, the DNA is TGTGCCAGCCGGACTAGTTCGGATACGCAGTATTTT. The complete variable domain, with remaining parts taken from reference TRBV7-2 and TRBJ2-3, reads GAGVSQSPSNKVTEKGKDVELRCDPISGHTALYWYRQSLGQGLEFLIYFQGNSAPDKSGLPSDRFSAERTGGSVSTLTIQRTQQEDSAVYLCASRTSSDTQYFGPGTRLTVL.

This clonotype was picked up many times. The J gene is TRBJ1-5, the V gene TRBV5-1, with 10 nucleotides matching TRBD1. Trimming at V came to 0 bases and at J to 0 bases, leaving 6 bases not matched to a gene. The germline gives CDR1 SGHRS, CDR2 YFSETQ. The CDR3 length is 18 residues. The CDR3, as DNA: TGCGCCAGCAGCTTGGGTACGGACAGGGGGTTTAGCAATCAGCCCCAGCATTTT. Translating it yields CASSLGTDRGFSNQPQHF.

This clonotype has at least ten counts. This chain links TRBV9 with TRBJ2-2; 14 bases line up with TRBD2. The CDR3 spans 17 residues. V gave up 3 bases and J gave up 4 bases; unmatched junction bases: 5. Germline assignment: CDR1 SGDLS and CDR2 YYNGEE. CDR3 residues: CASSEQGLAGVTGELFF. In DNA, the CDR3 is TGTGCCAGCAGCGAACAGGGACTAGCGGGAGTCACCGGGGAGCTGTTTTTT. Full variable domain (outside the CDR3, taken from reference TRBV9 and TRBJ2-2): DSGVTQTPKHLITATGQRVTLRCSPRSGDLSVYWYQQSLDQGLQFLIQYYNGEERAKGNILERFSAQQFPDLHSELNLSSLELGDSALYFCASSEQGLAGVTGELFFGEGSRLTVL.

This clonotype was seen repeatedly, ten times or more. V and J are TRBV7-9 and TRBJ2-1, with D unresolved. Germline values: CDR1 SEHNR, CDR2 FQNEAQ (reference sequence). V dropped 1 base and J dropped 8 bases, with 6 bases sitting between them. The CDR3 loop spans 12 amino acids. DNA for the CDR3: TGTGCCAGCAGCTTAGGACCCCATGAGCAGTTCTTC. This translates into CASSLGPHEQFF.

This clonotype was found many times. The CDR3 is CSAALGQGVYEQYF. The CDR3 coding sequence is TGCAGCGCCGCTCTCGGGCAGGGGGTCTACGAGCAGTACTTC. The rearrangement links TRBV29-1 to TRBJ2-7; 7 bases map to TRBD1. The CDR3 length is 14 residues. Unmatched junction bases numbered 12, after V lost 7 bases and J lost 3 bases. The germline V gene has CDR1 SQVTM and CDR2 ANQGSEA.

The CDR3 is CASSFADRETEQYF. CDR3 coding DNA: TGCGCCAGCAGCTTTGCGGACAGGGAAACCGAGCAGTACTTC. This chain connects TRBV5-1 to TRBJ2-7; 8 bases are a match to TRBD1. This CDR3 comprises 14 residues. The V gene's germline CDR1 is SGHRS and CDR2 YFSETQ. The V gene end was trimmed by 2 bases and the J gene end by 6 bases; junction bases not matched to a gene: 7. The full variable domain, rest sourced from reference TRBV5-1 and TRBJ2-7, is KAGVTQTPRYLIKTRGQQVTLSCSPISGHRSVSWYQQTPGQGLQFLFEYFSETQRNKGNFPGRFSGRQFSNSRSEMNVSTLELGDSALYLCASSFADRETEQYFGPGTRLTVT.

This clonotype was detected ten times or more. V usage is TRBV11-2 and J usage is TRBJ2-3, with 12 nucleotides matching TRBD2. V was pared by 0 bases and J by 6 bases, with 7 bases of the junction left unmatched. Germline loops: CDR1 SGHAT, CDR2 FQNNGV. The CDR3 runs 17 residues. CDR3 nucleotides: TGTGCCAGCAGCTTAGATCCTAGCGGGGGGGCAGGGGATACGCAGTATTTT. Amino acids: CASSLDPSGGAGDTQYF.

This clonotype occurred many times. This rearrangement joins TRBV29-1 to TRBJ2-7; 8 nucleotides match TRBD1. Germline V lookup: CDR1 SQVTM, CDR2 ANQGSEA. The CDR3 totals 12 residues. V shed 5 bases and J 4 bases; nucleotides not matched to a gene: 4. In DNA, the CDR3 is TGCAGCGTTCCAGGGGGCAAGTACGAGCAGTACTTC. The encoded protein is CSVPGGKYEQYF.

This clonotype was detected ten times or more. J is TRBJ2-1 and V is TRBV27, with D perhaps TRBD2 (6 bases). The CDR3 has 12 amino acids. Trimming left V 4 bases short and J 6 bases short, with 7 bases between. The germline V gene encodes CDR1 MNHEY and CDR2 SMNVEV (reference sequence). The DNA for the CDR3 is TGTGCCAGCAGTTCCGGGGGCAATGAGCAGTTCTTC. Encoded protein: CASSSGGNEQFF.

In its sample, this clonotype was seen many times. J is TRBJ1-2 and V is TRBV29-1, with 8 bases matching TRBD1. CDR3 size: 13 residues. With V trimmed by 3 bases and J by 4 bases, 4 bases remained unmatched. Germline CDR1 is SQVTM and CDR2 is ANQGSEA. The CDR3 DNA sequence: TGCAGCGTTGATTCAGGGGGCGGCTATGGCTACACCTTC. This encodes CSVDSGGGYGYTF.

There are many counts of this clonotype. Written as DNA, the CDR3 is TGCGCCAGCAGCCCCACGCCGACAGGGGTAACTGAAGCTTTCTTT. Translated: CASSPTPTGVTEAFF. V is TRBV5-1 and J is TRBJ1-1; 8 nucleotides match TRBD1. CDR1 and CDR2 from the germline V gene are SGHRS and YFSETQ. Trimming at V came to 4 bases and at J to 5 bases, leaving 10 bases not matched to a gene. The CDR3 runs 15 residues.

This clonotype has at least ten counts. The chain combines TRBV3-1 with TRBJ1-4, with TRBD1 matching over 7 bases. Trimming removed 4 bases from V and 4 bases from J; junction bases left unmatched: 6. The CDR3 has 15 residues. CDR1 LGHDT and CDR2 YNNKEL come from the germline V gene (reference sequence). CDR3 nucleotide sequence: TGTGCCAGCAGCCCTACAGGGGTTAATAATGAAAAACTGTTTTTT. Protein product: CASSPTGVNNEKLFF.

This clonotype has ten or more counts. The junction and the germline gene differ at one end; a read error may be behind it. The CDR3 DNA is TGTGCTAGCAGCTCCGGTGGGGTGGAAAGGGAGCAGTTCTTC. Its protein is CASSSGGVEREQFF. The rearrangement joins TRBV7-7 to TRBJ2-1; D is ambiguous. The CDR3 loop spans 14 amino acids. Germline CDR1 is SSHAT and CDR2 is FNYEAQ (reference sequence).

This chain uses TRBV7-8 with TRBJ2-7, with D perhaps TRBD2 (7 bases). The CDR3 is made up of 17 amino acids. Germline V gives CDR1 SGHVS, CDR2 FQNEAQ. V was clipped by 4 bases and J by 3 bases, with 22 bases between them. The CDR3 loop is CASSSRGGGPIDYEQYF. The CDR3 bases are TGTGCCAGCAGCTCCCGAGGGGGGGGGCCAATCGACTACGAGCAGTACTTC.

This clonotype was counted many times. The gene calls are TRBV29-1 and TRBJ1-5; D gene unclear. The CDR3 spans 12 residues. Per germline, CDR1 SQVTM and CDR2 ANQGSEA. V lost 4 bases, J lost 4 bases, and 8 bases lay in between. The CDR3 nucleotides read TGCAGCGTTGCACTACCAAATCAGCCCCAGCATTTT. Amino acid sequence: CSVALPNQPQHF. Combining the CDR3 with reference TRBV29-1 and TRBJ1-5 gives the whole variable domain SAVISQKPSRDICQRGTSLTIQCQVDSQVTMMFWYRQQPGQSLTLIATANQGSEATYESGFVIDKFPISRPNLTFSTLTVSNMSPEDSSIYLCSVALPNQPQHFGDGTRLSIL.